Sequencing of this TCR beta chain was carried out in a study of OX40 agonist ivuxolimab in advanced cancers. As for the study in general: The patients got ivuxolimab, which is an agonistic anti-OX40 (CD134) antibody. The dose-escalation cohort had hepatocellular carcinoma, melanoma, renal cell or head and neck cancer. Study-level findings and limits: Compared with others, partial responders at 0.1-3.0 mg/kg displayed clonal expansion among the lowest.

As to this clone: What it binds is unknown.

TCRdb keeps only in-frame clones here, not all; method: immunoSEQ multiplex PCR. The table records about 98,000 clones, approximately 86% of them present only once. On cycle 4 day 1 and cycle 7 day 1, as well as at baseline, blood was sampled. Trimming removed 3 bases at V and 1 base at J, with 15 bases between. This CDR3 is built from 17 residues. Germline V CDR1 and CDR2: ENHRY, SYGVKD. Sequenced here: CD4+ or CD8+ T cells sorted from blood, sampled in a trial of the OX40 agonist ivuxolimab. The chain carries TRBV10-3 and TRBJ2-2; tentative D call: TRBD1 (5 bases). The TCR was taken from an adult with an advanced solid tumor such as melanoma, head and neck, liver or kidney cancer. DNA for the CDR3: TGTGCCATCAGTGAAGGGGTCGGACCCCTGAACACCGGGGAGCTGTTTTTT. It specifies CAISEGVGPLNTGELFF.